This TCR beta chain was found in a study of control samples from healthy donors and cancer patients. Clones were sequenced by immunoSEQ multiplex PCR, and TCRdb holds only the in-frame ones, with some missing. The sample yields about 130,000 clones, 80% to 95% seen once. Germline V gene sequence: CDR1 SNHLY, CDR2 FYNNEI. The V gene lost 2 bases and the J gene lost 5 bases, with 15 bases spanning the gap. CDR3 length: 15 residues. This rearrangement joins TRBV2 to TRBJ2-5; perhaps TRBD2 as D (5 bases). The specimen sequenced was PBMCs. This receptor was identified in a man of 80 years or more with head and neck cancer. CDR3 bases: TGTGCCAGCAGTGAAATGAACGGGGTCTGGGAGACCCAGTACTTC. It codes for CASSEMNGVWETQYF.